This T cell receptor (beta chain) was found in a study of cytomegalovirus exposure and HLA in healthy donors. This clone was observed a few times. The table came from immunoSEQ multiplex PCR; TCRdb's copy has only in-frame clones and leaves some out. This table has 160,000 or so clones, roughly 86% appearing once. The V and J ends lost 2 bases and 2 bases respectively, with 10 bases between them. Germline CDR1 is SEHNR and CDR2 is FQNEAQ (reference sequence). CDR3 length: 15 residues. The clonotype was recovered from a man aged 18 to 30 in good health and CMV-seropositive. The V and J genes are TRBV7-9 and TRBJ2-1; tentatively, D is TRBD1 (5 bases). The sequenced material came from PBMCs. The CDR3 sequence: CASSLRQGPYNEQFF. As DNA, the CDR3 is TGTGCCAGCAGCTTAAGGCAGGGTCCCTACAATGAGCAGTTCTTC.